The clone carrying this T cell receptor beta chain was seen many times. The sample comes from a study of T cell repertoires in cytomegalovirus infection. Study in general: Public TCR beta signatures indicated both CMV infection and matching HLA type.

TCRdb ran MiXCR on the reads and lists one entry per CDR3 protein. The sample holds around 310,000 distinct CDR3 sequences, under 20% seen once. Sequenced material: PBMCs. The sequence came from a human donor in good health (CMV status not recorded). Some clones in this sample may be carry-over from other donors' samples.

Here the CDR3 reads CASSFSPPRVREPTGAGANVLTF. The CDR3, as DNA: TGTGCCAGCAGTTTTTCGCCCCCTAGGGTGCGGGAACCCACCGGAGCTGGGGCCAACGTCCTGACTTTC. The J gene is TRBJ2-6, the V gene TRBV27; tentative D call: TRBD2 (6 bases). Trimming took off 3 bases at V and 2 bases at J, with 32 bases between the two ends. Germline CDR1 MNHEY, CDR2 SMNVEV (reference sequence). The CDR3 length is 23 residues.